This entry lists 16 T cell receptor beta chains sequenced from one sample in a study of cytomegalovirus exposure and HLA in healthy donors. The PCR made use of 60 Vbeta and 13 Jbeta primers. TCRdb keeps only in-frame clones here, not all; method: immunoSEQ multiplex PCR. The sample gives under 250,000 clones, 80% to 85% of which show up once; around 3% is in the top ten. Sequencing was done on a sample of PBMCs. Every receptor here comes from a woman aged 40 to 49 in good health and CMV-seronegative.

The table lists this clone with a count of one. This rearrangement joins TRBV5-1 to TRBJ1-2; the D gene is possibly TRBD1 (6 bases). The CDR3 extends over 19 amino acids. The germline CDR1 and CDR2 sequences are SGHRS and YFSETQ. The germline V and J ends were trimmed by 0 bases and 4 bases, with 25 bases remaining between them. The CDR3, as DNA: TGCGCCAGCAGCTTGGGGACCTTCGTCGGGGGGCGCTTGTCCTATGGCTACACCTTC. Translation: CASSLGTFVGGRLSYGYTF. Together with reference TRBV5-1 and TRBJ1-2, the CDR3 gives the full variable domain: KAGVTQTPRYLIKTRGQQVTLSCSPISGHRSVSWYQQTPGQGLQFLFEYFSETQRNKGNFPGRFSGRQFSNSRSEMNVSTLELGDSALYLCASSLGTFVGGRLSYGYTFGSGTRLTVV.

The chain joins TRBV27 to TRBJ1-1, with unresolved D. There are 15 residues in the CDR3. V was shortened by 6 bases and J by 0 bases, with 14 bases between the two germline ends. CDR1 and CDR2 (germline): MNHEY, SMNVEV (reference sequence). CDR3 sequence reads: CASSPMTGMNTEAFF. The CDR3, as DNA: TGTGCCAGCAGCCCGATGACGGGAATGAACACTGAAGCTTTCTTT.

V usage is TRBV27 and J usage is TRBJ1-6; D is unclear. Germline V gene lookup returns CDR1 MNHEY and CDR2 SMNVEV (reference sequence). V lost 3 bases to trimming and J lost 14 bases, with 20 bases between them. The CDR3 loop spans 15 amino acids. The CDR3 nucleotides read TGTGCCAGCAGTTTTACGGACGGTCCTAGAGGGTCCCTCCACTTT. Its protein product is CASSFTDGPRGSLHF.

CDR3 sequence: CASSYGPGEWNQPQHF. The CDR3 DNA follows: TGTGCCAGTAGTTATGGGCCAGGGGAGTGGAATCAGCCCCAGCATTTT. The V gene is TRBV19, the J gene TRBJ1-5; D is perhaps TRBD1 (6 bases). The CDR3 runs to 16 residues. Trimming took off 5 bases at V and 4 bases at J, with 18 bases between the two ends. Germline CDR1 and CDR2: LNHDA and SQIVND (reference sequence).

This rearrangement joins TRBV5-4 to TRBJ1-4; D unclear. Germline CDR1 reads SGHNT; CDR2 reads YYREEE (reference sequence). V lost 2 bases and J lost 0, with 5 bases in between. This CDR3 spans 14 amino acids. The CDR3 sequence is CASSLYTTNEKLFF. CDR3 sequence (DNA): TGTGCCAGCAGCTTATACACAACTAATGAAAAACTGTTTTTT.

The chain recombines TRBV7-6 with TRBJ2-7, with D perhaps matching TRBD2 (6 bases). Trimming pared 1 base from V and 3 bases from J, leaving 13 bases between. This CDR3 has 15 amino acids. Germline-derived CDR1 and CDR2 are SGHVS and FNYEAQ. The CDR3 bases are TGTGCCAGCAGCTTAGGTGGCGGGAACGGCTACGAGCAGTACTTC. Amino acid sequence: CASSLGGGNGYEQYF.

This chain links TRBV19 with TRBJ2-1; D is perhaps TRBD2 (6 bases). This CDR3 is 15 amino acids long. Per the germline V gene, CDR1 is LNHDA and CDR2 is SQIVND (reference sequence). The V and J ends lost 9 bases and 3 bases respectively, with 18 bases between them. CDR3 sequence: CASTTSYNNYNEQFF. CDR3 in DNA: TGTGCCAGCACAACTAGCTATAATAACTACAATGAGCAGTTCTTC.

The chain combines TRBV4-1 with TRBJ1-2; TRBD1 matches 7 bases. With 4 bases clipped from V and 6 bases from J, the junction kept 11 bases outside the gene matches. Looked up from germline, CDR1 is MGHRA and CDR2 is YSYEKL. This CDR3 contains 15 residues. CDR3 region: CASSPTTGVLNGYTF. The DNA of the CDR3 is TGCGCCAGCAGCCCAACCACAGGGGTCTTAAATGGCTACACCTTC.

The chain carries TRBV28 and TRBJ2-5; 9 bases are a match to TRBD2. This CDR3 has 17 residues. Trimming removed 5 bases from V and 4 bases from J; junction bases left unmatched: 14. From germline, CDR1 is MDHEN and CDR2 SYDVKM. The CDR3 is CASSGRGGRALGETQYF. The CDR3 coding sequence is TGTGCCAGCAGTGGCCGGGGCGGGAGGGCCCTAGGAGAGACCCAGTACTTC.

The genes are TRBV7-9 and TRBJ1-1; D not certain. The CDR3 loop spans 13 amino acids. V gave up 5 bases and J gave up 5 bases, with 12 bases separating them. The germline V gene encodes CDR1 SEHNR and CDR2 FQNEAQ (reference sequence). For the CDR3, the DNA is TGTGCCAGCAGCCCGCGGATTGGAACTGAAGCTTTCTTT. This translates into CASSPRIGTEAFF.

This clone was found once. The CDR3 is CASSKEARQGARGYTF. The CDR3 nucleotides read TGTGCCAGCAGCAAAGAAGCCAGACAGGGGGCGCGAGGCTACACCTTC. This chain joins TRBV21-1 and TRBJ1-2; the D segment call TRBD1 is taken from the table without a DNA check. TRBV21-1 is a known pseudogene. This CDR3 region has 16 residues.

J is TRBJ1-1 and V is TRBV5-8; D uncertain. Trimming shortened V by 1 base and J by 3 bases, and 10 bases separated the two germline ends. The CDR3 runs to 14 residues. Germline values: CDR1 SGHTS, CDR2 YDEGEE. CDR3 sequence reads: CASSLSGGYTEAFF. CDR3 nucleotides: TGTGCCAGCAGCTTGTCAGGCGGGTACACTGAAGCTTTCTTT.

This clone was observed a handful of times. The J gene is TRBJ1-1, the V gene TRBV2, with a tentative D call TRBD1 (5 bases). The CDR3 sequence is 15 residues long. The germline gives CDR1 SNHLY, CDR2 FYNNEI. The V gene lost 2 bases and the J gene lost 10 bases, with 20 bases spanning the gap. The CDR3 DNA reads TGTGCCAGCAGTGAACTAATTTCATCCTCAAGGGGAGCTTTCTTT. It translates to CASSELISSSRGAFF.

The CDR3 loop reads CASRMTSGSNHEQFF. The CDR3 DNA follows: TGTGCCAGCAGGATGACTAGCGGGAGTAATCATGAGCAGTTCTTC. This sequence joins TRBV6-5 and TRBJ2-1; TRBD2 agrees at 12 bases. Germline trimming cut 6 bases from V and 8 bases from J; bases unmatched to any gene: 8. The germline gives CDR1 MNHEY, CDR2 SVGAGI. The CDR3 length is 15 residues.

The chain recombines TRBV2 with TRBJ2-7; 11 bases are a match to TRBD1. The CDR3 sequence is 15 residues long. The ends lost 6 bases at V and 4 bases at J; junction bases unmatched: 8. CDR1 and CDR2 (germline): SNHLY, FYNNEI. The CDR3: CASSQRTGGKYEQYF. The DNA of the CDR3 is TGTGCCAGCAGCCAACGGACAGGGGGCAAGTACGAGCAGTACTTC.

The J gene is TRBJ1-5, the V gene TRBV18; D is perhaps TRBD1 (6 bases). This CDR3 is built from 15 residues. Deletions cut 4 bases from V and 4 bases from J, with 14 bases between. Germline loops: CDR1 KGHSH, CDR2 LQKENI. The CDR3 DNA follows: TGTGCCAGCTCACTAGACAGGCTCTCAAATCAGCCCCAGCATTTT. Protein sequence: CASSLDRLSNQPQHF.